One and the same sample provided the 23 T cell receptor beta chains below, sequenced in a study of control samples from healthy donors and cancer patients. This table comes from immunoSEQ multiplex PCR, and its TCRdb copy is limited to in-frame clones, with some not included. The sample comprises about 80,000 clones, roughly 82% of which are singletons, and roughly 12% rests with the top ten. The source material was PBMCs. These receptors were taken from a man in his sixties with head and neck cancer.

The rearrangement links TRBV2 to TRBJ2-2, with a weak D call TRBD1 (6 bases). Trimming took 6 bases from V and 2 from J, leaving 10 bases between them. The CDR3 totals 14 residues. Germline CDR1 reads SNHLY; CDR2 reads FYNNEI. The CDR3 protein is CASRGQRNTGELFF. CDR3 DNA sequence: TGTGCCAGCAGAGGACAGAGAAACACCGGGGAGCTGTTTTTT.

J is TRBJ2-5 and V is TRBV15; 7 nucleotides align to TRBD1. The germline gives CDR1 LNHNV, CDR2 YYDKDF (reference sequence). The CDR3 extends over 16 amino acids. J was trimmed by 4 bases and V by 4 bases; bases with no gene match: 12. In nucleotides, the CDR3 is TGTGCCACCAGCACGACCCGACAGGGCTTCCGAGAGACCCAGTACTTC. This codes for CATSTTRQGFRETQYF.

The J gene is TRBJ2-7, the V gene TRBV7-2, with D perhaps assigned TRBD1 or TRBD2 (5 bases each). V was clipped by 5 bases and J by 5 bases, with 19 bases between them. The CDR3 consists of 15 residues. The germline gives CDR1 SGHTA, CDR2 FQGNSA. The DNA for the CDR3 is TGTGCCAGCAGCCCCTTCGGGACCAACGCTAACGAGCAGTACTTC. It is translated as CASSPFGTNANEQYF. Filled out from reference TRBV7-2 and TRBJ2-7, the complete variable domain reads GAGVSQSPSNKVTEKGKDVELRCDPISGHTALYWYRQSLGQGLEFLIYFQGNSAPDKSGLPSDRFSAERTGGSVSTLTIQRTQQEDSAVYLCASSPFGTNANEQYFGPGTRLTVT.

The chain has TRBV7-8 and TRBJ1-2; D unclear. CDR1 is SGHVS, CDR2 FQNEAQ, per germline. Trimming removed 5 bases at V and 2 bases at J, with 6 bases between. The CDR3 runs 12 residues. The CDR3 coding sequence is TGTGCCAGCAGCCCGGTGAACTATGGCTACACCTTC. Translating gives CASSPVNYGYTF.

The rearrangement joins TRBV14 to TRBJ2-2; D call uncertain. Trimming cost V 4 bases and J 6 bases, with 9 bases left between them. The CDR3 spans 13 residues. The germline gives CDR1 SGHDN, CDR2 FVKESK. In DNA form, the CDR3 reads TGTGCCAGCAGCCCCGGATGGCCCGGGGAGCTGTTTTTT. It is translated as CASSPGWPGELFF.

The chain employs TRBV6-4 and TRBJ2-3; D gene ambiguous. Germline V gives CDR1 MRHNA, CDR2 SNTAGT. The CDR3 covers 13 residues. V was clipped by 2 bases and J by 14 bases, with 17 bases between them. CDR3 amino acids: CASSDPTSDLRYF. The CDR3 nucleotides read TGTGCCAGCAGTGACCCGACATCGGACCTAAGGTATTTT.

The rearrangement joins TRBV6-5 to TRBJ2-7; 7 nucleotides align to TRBD1. The CDR3 covers 14 residues. V gave up 2 bases and J gave up 4 bases; unmatched junction bases: 5. Germline CDR1 MNHEY, CDR2 SVGAGI. The CDR3 reads CASSYMGQSYEQYF. DNA for the CDR3: TGTGCCAGCAGTTACATGGGACAGTCGTACGAGCAGTACTTC.

The chain combines TRBV11-2 with TRBJ2-1; 14 bases match TRBD2. The CDR3 loop spans 16 amino acids. Germline CDR1 is SGHAT and CDR2 is FQNNGV. With V trimmed by 5 bases and J by 8 bases, 8 bases remained unmatched. For the CDR3, the DNA is TGTGCCAGCAGCCTAGGACTAGCGGGAGGTGGGGATGAGCAGTTCTTC. Translating it yields CASSLGLAGGGDEQFF.

V is TRBV12-3 or TRBV12-4 and J is TRBJ1-6, with D perhaps matching TRBD1 (6 bases). The V end lost 1 base, the J end lost 14 bases, and 12 bases lay between the germline ends. This CDR3 contains 13 residues. The CDR3 DNA reads TGTGCCAGCAGTTTAGTTCTCAGGGGTACCCTCCACTTT. Protein sequence: CASSLVLRGTLHF.

V gene TRBV19 combines with J gene TRBJ2-4; D is possibly TRBD2 (7 bases). Germline assignment: CDR1 LNHDA and CDR2 SQIVND (reference sequence). This CDR3 is built from 17 residues. V was shortened by 5 bases and J by 6 bases, with 23 bases between the two germline ends. In DNA, the CDR3 is TGTGCCAGTAGTGCCCATCCGGGACTACCGACAGGAAACATTCAGTACTTC. Residues: CASSAHPGLPTGNIQYF.

This chain links TRBV6-5 with TRBJ2-3, with 9 bases fitting TRBD1. This CDR3 spans 15 amino acids. Per germline, CDR1 MNHEY and CDR2 SVGAGI. Trimming at V came to 2 bases and at J to 2 bases, leaving 2 bases not matched to a gene. The CDR3 nucleotides read TGTGCCAGCAGTTACCGGGACAGGGTCACAGATACGCAGTATTTT. It codes for CASSYRDRVTDTQYF.

This sequence joins TRBV11-2 and TRBJ2-2, with unresolved D. Germline CDR1 is SGHAT and CDR2 is FQNNGV. CDR3 length: 15 amino acids. Trimming shortened V by 6 bases and J by 2 bases, and 13 bases separated the two germline ends. CDR3 DNA sequence: TGTGCCAGCAGTTTAACGGTTGGCAACACCGGGGAGCTGTTTTTT. It is translated as CASSLTVGNTGELFF.

The V gene is TRBV7-6, the J gene TRBJ1-2, with D possibly being TRBD1 (6 bases). The CDR3 contains 15 residues. Germline V gene lookup returns CDR1 SGHVS and CDR2 FNYEAQ. With 5 bases removed from V and 5 bases from J, the gap between germline ends came to 18 bases. CDR3: CASSVRGGARYGYTF. In nucleotides, the CDR3 is TGTGCCAGCAGCGTTAGGGGGGGCGCGAGATATGGCTACACCTTC. The variable domain in full, with the rest retrieved from reference TRBV7-6 and TRBJ1-2, is GAGVSQSPRYKVTKRGQDVALRCDPISGHVSLYWYRQALGQGPEFLTYFNYEAQQDKSGLPNDRFSAERPEGSISTLTIQRTEQRDSAMYRCASSVRGGARYGYTFGSGTRLTVV.

J is TRBJ2-7 and V is TRBV4-1; D unclear. The CDR3 runs to 16 residues. V was shortened by 1 base and J by 3 bases, with 16 bases between the two germline ends. Germline V gene sequence: CDR1 MGHRA, CDR2 YSYEKL. CDR3 DNA: TGCGCCAGCAGCCAAGTGCCAATCCTATTCTACTACGAGCAGTACTTC. This gives the protein CASSQVPILFYYEQYF.

The CDR3 DNA reads TGTGCCAGCAGTTTATGGGTCATCCCGGAGGGAAATCAGCCCCAGCATTTT. Its translation: CASSLWVIPEGNQPQHF. The gene calls are TRBV28 and TRBJ1-5, with no clear D. V lost 0 bases and J 4 bases, leaving 16 bases between the germline ends. The CDR3 sequence is 17 residues long. Germline-derived CDR1 and CDR2 are MDHEN and SYDVKM.

This clone appeared a single time. The rearrangement joins TRBV30 to TRBJ1-2; no clear D gene. The CDR3 is made up of 13 amino acids. Trimming took off 4 bases at V and 2 bases at J, with 11 bases between the two ends. Germline assignment: CDR1 GTSNPN and CDR2 SVGIG (reference sequence). CDR3 bases: TGTGCCTGGATCGGTGGCCCCAACTATGGCTACACCTTC. It codes for CAWIGGPNYGYTF.

V usage is TRBV6-5 and J usage is TRBJ1-1; D is ambiguous. There are 15 residues in the CDR3. Deletions cut 7 bases from V and 1 base from J, with 16 bases between. Germline-derived CDR1 and CDR2 are MNHEY and SVGAGI. As DNA, the CDR3 is TGTGCCAGCACGATGACGGGAGCTCCGAACACTGAAGCTTTCTTT. Encoded protein: CASTMTGAPNTEAFF.

The genes are TRBV12-3 or TRBV12-4 and TRBJ2-7; no clear D gene. Trimming took 11 bases from V and 7 from J, leaving 18 bases between them. This CDR3 region has 12 residues. This CDR3 is CASGNLVGEQYF. The CDR3 DNA is TGTGCCTCAGGAAATTTGGTAGGGGAGCAGTACTTC.

The chain recombines TRBV5-8 with TRBJ2-1; D uncertain. Germline V lookup: CDR1 SGHTS, CDR2 YDEGEE. Trimming took 0 bases from V and 5 from J, leaving 18 bases between them. This CDR3 spans 17 amino acids. The CDR3 DNA sequence: TGTGCCAGCAGCTTGGTGGCCCTTGACGGATGGGACAATGAGCAGTTCTTC. This translates into CASSLVALDGWDNEQFF.

The chain recombines TRBV4-1 with TRBJ2-5; 9 bases map to TRBD1. V shed 10 bases and J 1 base; nucleotides not matched to a gene: 10. CDR3 length equals 15 residues. Germline assignment: CDR1 MGHRA and CDR2 YSYEKL. As DNA, the CDR3 is TGCGCCACCAGACGACAGGACAGGGGCCAAGAGACCCAGTACTTC. This sequence encodes CATRRQDRGQETQYF.

The V and J genes are TRBV5-1 and TRBJ2-3; no clear D. The CDR3 sequence is 16 residues long. Trimming shortened V by 0 bases and J by 0 bases, and 11 bases separated the two germline ends. Germline CDR1 reads SGHRS; CDR2 reads YFSETQ. CDR3 bases: TGCGCCAGCAGCTTGGAGGGCAGGCCTAGCACAGATACGCAGTATTTT. Encoded protein: CASSLEGRPSTDTQYF.

The chain recombines TRBV5-1 with TRBJ2-2; D call uncertain. This CDR3 spans 15 amino acids. The V gene's germline CDR1 is SGHRS and CDR2 YFSETQ. V shed 4 bases and J shed 0 bases, with 10 bases lying between them. CDR3: CASSLQSANTGELFF. The CDR3 DNA reads TGCGCCAGCAGCCTACAGTCCGCGAACACCGGGGAGCTGTTTTTT.

The chain employs TRBV5-1 and TRBJ2-1, with D possibly being TRBD2 (6 bases). V lost 1 base to trimming and J lost 7 bases, with 12 bases between them. Germline loops: CDR1 SGHRS, CDR2 YFSETQ. The CDR3 sequence is 14 residues long. The CDR3 sequence: CASSLSAGRNEQFF. In DNA, the CDR3 is TGCGCCAGCAGCTTGAGCGCCGGGAGAAATGAGCAGTTCTTC.